Listed below are T cell receptor beta chains from one sample, sequenced in a study of blood T cell repertoires in COVID-19. Assay used: immunoSEQ multiplex PCR; TCRdb lists only in-frame clones, some missing. The data hold tens of thousands of clones, with 76% observed a single time. The sequencing sample was made of peripheral blood. Source of these receptors: a woman aged 50 to 60 with active or convalescent COVID-19. Each CDR3 is given with its conserved first and last residue. The D gene is left open where the match is weak.

CDR3 protein: CASSVPASGRARGTGELFF
D gene: TRBD2
V gene: TRBV9
J gene: TRBJ2-2

CDR3 protein: CSARDREKLFF
D gene: -
V gene: TRBV20-1
J gene: TRBJ1-4

CDR3 protein: CATSRDPGISGNTIYF
D gene: -
V gene: TRBV15
J gene: TRBJ1-3

CDR3 protein: CASSQGARTGSGGYYGYTF
D gene: TRBD1
V gene: TRBV4-1
J gene: TRBJ1-2

CDR3 protein: CATSRDQRTSTDTQYF
D gene: -
V gene: TRBV15
J gene: TRBJ2-3

CDR3 protein: CASSLYRGIGTEAFF
D gene: -
V gene: TRBV27
J gene: TRBJ1-1

CDR3 protein: CASRNRAPYGYTF
D gene: -
V gene: TRBV6-5
J gene: TRBJ1-2

CDR3 protein: CASSSQGRGTEAFF
D gene: -
V gene: TRBV11-2
J gene: TRBJ1-1

CDR3 protein: CASSYREGSSPLHF
D gene: -
V gene: TRBV6-6
J gene: TRBJ1-6

CDR3 protein: CASSLGGYEAFF
D gene: -
V gene: TRBV6-2/TRBV6-3
J gene: TRBJ1-1

CDR3 protein: CASSYRDRGLGNTEAFF
D gene: TRBD1
V gene: TRBV7-8
J gene: TRBJ1-1

CDR3 protein: CASQTGVSGELFF
D gene: TRBD1
V gene: TRBV11-1
J gene: TRBJ2-2

CDR3 protein: CAISMSRDRNEKLFF
D gene: TRBD1
V gene: TRBV10-3
J gene: TRBJ1-4

CDR3 protein: CASSPRQGAEAFF
D gene: TRBD1
V gene: TRBV6-2/TRBV6-3
J gene: TRBJ1-1

CDR3 protein: CASSDQTLAGIHEQFF
D gene: TRBD2
V gene: TRBV9
J gene: TRBJ2-1

CDR3 protein: CASSTNRDRGPDTQYF
D gene: TRBD1
V gene: TRBV28
J gene: TRBJ2-3

CDR3 protein: CASSYSDSYGYTF
D gene: -
V gene: TRBV6-5
J gene: TRBJ1-2

CDR3 protein: CASSKGYEQYF
D gene: -
V gene: TRBV6-5
J gene: TRBJ2-7

CDR3 protein: CASSLVRGAIHNEQFF
D gene: -
V gene: TRBV7-6
J gene: TRBJ2-1

CDR3 protein: CASSERVTGEAFF
D gene: -
V gene: TRBV2
J gene: TRBJ1-1

CDR3 protein: CASTGLAAREQYF
D gene: TRBD2
V gene: TRBV27
J gene: TRBJ2-7

CDR3 protein: CASSIGTGVQPQHF
D gene: TRBD1
V gene: TRBV19
J gene: TRBJ1-5

CDR3 protein: CASFRTVNTEAFF
D gene: -
V gene: TRBV19
J gene: TRBJ1-1

CDR3 protein: CASSLEFGGSDTGELFF
D gene: TRBD2
V gene: TRBV7-6
J gene: TRBJ2-2

CDR3 protein: CASSPDRGSYNEQFF
D gene: TRBD1
V gene: TRBV7-9
J gene: TRBJ2-1

CDR3 protein: CASSVDHRANEQYF
D gene: -
V gene: TRBV9
J gene: TRBJ2-7

CDR3 protein: CASSPDRGRIQETQYF
D gene: TRBD1
V gene: TRBV6-6
J gene: TRBJ2-5

CDR3 protein: CASSQNTGGAGNIQYF
D gene: TRBD1
V gene: TRBV5-1
J gene: TRBJ2-4

CDR3 protein: CASRDNRGPKSGSPLHF
D gene: TRBD1
V gene: TRBV25-1
J gene: TRBJ1-6

CDR3 protein: CASSPREGGANQPQHF
D gene: -
V gene: TRBV5-5
J gene: TRBJ1-5

CDR3 protein: CASSLTGGVLSYEQYF
D gene: TRBD2
V gene: TRBV27
J gene: TRBJ2-7

CDR3 protein: CASSEYLLTGRGGYTF
D gene: -
V gene: TRBV25-1
J gene: TRBJ1-2

CDR3 protein: CASSLNPSGSRSDTQYF
D gene: TRBD2
V gene: TRBV5-1
J gene: TRBJ2-3

CDR3 protein: CASSQDRVGEAFF
D gene: TRBD1
V gene: TRBV18
J gene: TRBJ1-1

CDR3 protein: CASSPEGREGPGNEQFF
D gene: TRBD2
V gene: TRBV7-2
J gene: TRBJ2-1

CDR3 protein: CASSLVRQGGDYGYTF
D gene: TRBD1
V gene: TRBV5-4
J gene: TRBJ1-2

CDR3 protein: CASSLDRGNTIYF
D gene: TRBD1
V gene: TRBV18
J gene: TRBJ1-3

CDR3 protein: CASSLALRGEKEFF
D gene: -
V gene: TRBV7-9
J gene: TRBJ2-1

CDR3 protein: CASTPQWGGSPLHF
D gene: -
V gene: TRBV6-5
J gene: TRBJ1-6

CDR3 protein: CASSLNGGRAPGELFF
D gene: TRBD2
V gene: TRBV7-3
J gene: TRBJ2-2

CDR3 protein: CASSSTGTGGGRSYGYTF
D gene: TRBD1
V gene: TRBV4-1
J gene: TRBJ1-2

CDR3 protein: CASSQEQGTPLHF
D gene: -
V gene: TRBV14
J gene: TRBJ1-6

CDR3 protein: CASSLGGGNSPLHF
D gene: -
V gene: TRBV7-3
J gene: TRBJ1-6

CDR3 protein: CASQTPLKQYF
D gene: -
V gene: TRBV6-5
J gene: TRBJ2-7

CDR3 protein: CASSPGQRLKLNTEAFF
D gene: TRBD1
V gene: TRBV5-1
J gene: TRBJ1-1

CDR3 protein: CASSMGQINSPLHF
D gene: TRBD1
V gene: TRBV19
J gene: TRBJ1-6

CDR3 protein: CASSLAGAQGEKLFF
D gene: -
V gene: TRBV7-9
J gene: TRBJ1-4

CDR3 protein: CASSYQRNQETQYF
D gene: -
V gene: TRBV6-2/TRBV6-3
J gene: TRBJ2-5